This T cell receptor (beta chain) is drawn from a study of CD8+ T cells in alopecia areata. Extracted RNA was reverse transcribed, and the resulting cDNA served as sequencing template. Sequenced by immunoSEQ multiplex PCR; TCRdb stores in-frame clones only, minus some. The sample carries approximately 58,000 clones, about 40% recorded once. Comment on this clone: The antigen remains unidentified.

Points from the study as a whole: Among patients, TCR sharing was less clear than in mice, a difference possibly due in part to HLA diversity in the patient population. It was lesional scalp, especially alopecia totalis/universalis, that showed higher clonality than normal scalp.

Germline V gives CDR1 SEHNR, CDR2 FQNEAQ (reference sequence). Trimming took 5 bases from V and 4 from J, leaving 14 bases between them. The CDR3 has 14 residues. Punch biopsies of lesional scalp, plus peripheral blood, were taken from alopecia areata patients. The genes are TRBV7-9 and TRBJ1-2, with D perhaps matching TRBD1 (6 bases). Sequencing was done on a sample of NKG2D-low CD8+ T cells sorted from blood. The TCR was taken from a human donor with alopecia areata. CDR3 sequence: CASSPGAIGYGYTF. The CDR3 nucleotides are TGTGCCAGCAGCCCGGGGGCAATCGGCTATGGCTACACCTTC.